This is a list of T cell receptor beta chains from one sample in a study of blood T cells in healthy people across ages. MiXCR, applied by TCRdb to the 5' RACE reads, yields one record per CDR3 protein. The repertoire has around 1,000,000 distinct CDR3 sequences, under 30% of them found once; the top ten carry around 0.75%. The same data also contributed to another study, on T cells of mothers and their children.

The sample comprised blood. The receptors were gathered from a girl between 2 and 10 years old in good health. The CDR3 runs from the conserved cysteine through the conserved F or W. Fields, in order: V gene, D gene, J gene, clone size, CDR3 protein, CDR3 DNA. D genes are given only for firm matches. Clone size is given for some rows only: seen once, a few or many times, or a class if the clone is expanded.

TRBV7-2	-	TRBJ2-3	few	CASSMTAMNTQYF	TGTGCCAGCAGCATGACTGCGATGAATACGCAGTATTTT
TRBV5-4	-	TRBJ2-5	few	CASTPGDFQETQYF	TGTGCCAGCACCCCCGGGGACTTCCAAGAGACCCAGTACTTC
TRBV4-3	-	TRBJ1-1	-	CASSQSRLNTEAFF	TGCGCCAGCAGCCAATCTCGGTTGAACACTGAAGCTTTCTTT
TRBV18	-	TRBJ1-5	-	CASSRGAGGNQPQHF	TGTGCCAGCTCACGGGGGGCCGGGGGCAATCAGCCCCAGCATTTT
TRBV27	TRBD2	TRBJ2-7	-	CASSQLAGSLEQYF	TGTGCCAGCAGTCAGCTAGCGGGGAGCCTGGAGCAGTACTTC
TRBV12-3/TRBV12-4	-	TRBJ1-2	-	CASSPFLTGYGYTF	TGTGCCAGCAGCCCCTTTCTAACCGGCTATGGCTACACCTTC
TRBV7-9	-	TRBJ1-2	-	CASSPAGDYYGYTF	TGTGCCAGCAGCCCCGCAGGGGATTACTATGGCTACACCTTC
TRBV28	-	TRBJ2-5	-	CASSFSRLAQGQETQYF	TGTGCCAGCAGTTTCTCCCGCCTAGCTCAGGGCCAAGAGACCCAGTACTTC
TRBV7-9	-	TRBJ1-5	-	CASSLDSLQPQHF	TGTGCCAGCAGCTTAGACAGTCTCCAGCCCCAGCATTTT
TRBV3-1	-	TRBJ1-2	-	CASSQDTLHYGYTF	TGTGCCAGCAGCCAAGATACCCTCCACTATGGCTACACCTTC
TRBV20-1	-	TRBJ2-5	few	CSASTRRGWEETQYF	TGCAGTGCCTCAACCCGCCGGGGATGGGAAGAGACCCAGTACTTC
TRBV11-1	-	TRBJ2-7	-	CASSPGGAGEAYEQYF	TGTGCCAGCAGCCCCGGCGGCGCAGGGGAAGCCTACGAGCAGTACTTC
TRBV29-1	TRBD1	TRBJ2-1	few	CSVEGGTGGNEQFF	TGCAGCGTTGAGGGGGGGACAGGGGGTAATGAGCAGTTCTTC
TRBV29-1	TRBD2	TRBJ2-5	-	CSVGGGRGQETQYF	TGCAGCGTTGGGGGGGGACGGGGTCAAGAGACCCAGTACTTC
TRBV2	-	TRBJ1-1	-	CASSEAVEAFF	TGTGCCAGCAGTGAAGCGGTTGAAGCTTTCTTT
TRBV6-6	-	TRBJ1-2	few	CASTDQGKSYGYTF	TGTGCCAGCACCGACCAGGGAAAGAGCTATGGCTACACCTTC
TRBV7-2	-	TRBJ1-6	-	CASSFRAENSPLHF	TGTGCCAGCAGCTTTCGGGCCGAGAATTCACCCCTCCACTTT
TRBV29-1	-	TRBJ2-7	-	CSVEGGQGGSNEQYF	TGCAGCGTTGAAGGGGGGCAGGGGGGCTCTAACGAGCAGTACTTC
TRBV24-1	TRBD1	TRBJ2-1	few	CATSDFRTGRNEQFF	TGTGCCACCAGTGATTTCCGGACAGGGAGGAATGAGCAGTTCTTC
TRBV20-1	-	TRBJ2-1	few	CSAALNSYNEQFF	TGCAGTGCTGCCCTGAACTCCTACAATGAGCAGTTCTTC
TRBV12-3/TRBV12-4	-	TRBJ2-7	few	CASGLRGGSSYEQYF	TGTGCCAGCGGGCTCCGTGGGGGAAGCTCCTACGAGCAGTACTTC
TRBV11-2	-	TRBJ2-2	few	CASSTGTNRYYTGELFF	TGTGCCAGCAGCACCGGGACCAATCGATATTACACCGGGGAGCTGTTTTTT
TRBV5-1	-	TRBJ1-1	-	CASSLTRWGTEAFF	TGCGCCAGCAGCTTGACGAGGTGGGGCACTGAAGCTTTCTTT
TRBV7-3	-	TRBJ2-7	few	CASSLTVLGEQYF	TGTGCCAGCAGCTTAACGGTCCTAGGCGAGCAGTACTTC